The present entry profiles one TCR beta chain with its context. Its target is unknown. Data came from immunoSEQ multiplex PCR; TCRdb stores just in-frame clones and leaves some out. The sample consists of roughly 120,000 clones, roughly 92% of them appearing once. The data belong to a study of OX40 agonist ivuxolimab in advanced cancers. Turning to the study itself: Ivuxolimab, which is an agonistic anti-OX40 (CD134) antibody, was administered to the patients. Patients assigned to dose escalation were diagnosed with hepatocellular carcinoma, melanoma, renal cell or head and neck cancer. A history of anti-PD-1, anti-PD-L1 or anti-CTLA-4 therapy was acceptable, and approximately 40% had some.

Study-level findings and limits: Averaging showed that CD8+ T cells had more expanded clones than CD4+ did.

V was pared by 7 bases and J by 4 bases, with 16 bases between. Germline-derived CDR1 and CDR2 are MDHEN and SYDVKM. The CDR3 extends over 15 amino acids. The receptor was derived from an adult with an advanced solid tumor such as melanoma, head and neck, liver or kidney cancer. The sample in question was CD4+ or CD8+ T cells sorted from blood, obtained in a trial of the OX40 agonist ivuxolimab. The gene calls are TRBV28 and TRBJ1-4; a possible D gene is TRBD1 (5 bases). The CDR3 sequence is CASTEGGAVNEKLFF. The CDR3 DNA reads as TGTGCCAGCACTGAGGGTGGGGCAGTTAATGAAAAACTGTTTTTT.